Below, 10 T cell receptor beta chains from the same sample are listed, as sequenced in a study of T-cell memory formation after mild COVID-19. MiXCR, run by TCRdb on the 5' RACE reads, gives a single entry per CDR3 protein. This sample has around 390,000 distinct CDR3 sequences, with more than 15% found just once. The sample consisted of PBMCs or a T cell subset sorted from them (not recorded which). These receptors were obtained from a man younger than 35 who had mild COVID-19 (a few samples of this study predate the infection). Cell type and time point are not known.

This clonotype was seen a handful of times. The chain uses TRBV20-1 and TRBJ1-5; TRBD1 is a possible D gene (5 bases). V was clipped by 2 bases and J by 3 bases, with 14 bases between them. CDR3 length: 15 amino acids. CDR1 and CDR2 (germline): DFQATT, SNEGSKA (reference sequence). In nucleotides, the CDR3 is TGCAGTGCTAGAATATCGACAGCCCTCAATCAGCCCCAGCATTTT. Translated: CSARISTALNQPQHF.

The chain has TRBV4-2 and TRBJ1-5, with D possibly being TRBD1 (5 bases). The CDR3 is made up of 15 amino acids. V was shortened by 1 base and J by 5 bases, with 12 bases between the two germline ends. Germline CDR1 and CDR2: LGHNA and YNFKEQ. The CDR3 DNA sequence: TGTGCCAGCAGCCAAGGTTTCGACAGTTATCAGCCCCAGCATTTT. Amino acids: CASSQGFDSYQPQHF.

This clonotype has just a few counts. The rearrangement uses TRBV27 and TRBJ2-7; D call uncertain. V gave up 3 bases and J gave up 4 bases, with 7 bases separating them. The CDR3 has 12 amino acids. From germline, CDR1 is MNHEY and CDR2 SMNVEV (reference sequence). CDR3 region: CASSFGLYEQYV. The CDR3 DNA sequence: TGTGCCAGCAGTTTCGGCCTATACGAGCAGTACGTC.

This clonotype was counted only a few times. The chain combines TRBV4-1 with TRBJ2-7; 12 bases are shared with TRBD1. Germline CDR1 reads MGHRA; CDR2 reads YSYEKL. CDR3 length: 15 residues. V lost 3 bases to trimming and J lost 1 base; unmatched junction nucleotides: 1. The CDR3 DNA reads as TGCGCCAGCAGCCAGGGACAGGGGGCTTCCTACGAGCAGTACTTC. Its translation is CASSQGQGASYEQYF.

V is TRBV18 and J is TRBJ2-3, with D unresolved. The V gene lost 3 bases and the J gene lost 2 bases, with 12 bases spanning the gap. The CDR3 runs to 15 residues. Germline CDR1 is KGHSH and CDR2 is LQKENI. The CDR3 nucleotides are TGTGCCAGCTCACCTCAACTACCCAACACAGATACGCAGTATTTT. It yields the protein CASSPQLPNTDTQYF. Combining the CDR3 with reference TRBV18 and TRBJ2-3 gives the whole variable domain NAGVMQNPRHLVRRRGQEARLRCSPMKGHSHVYWYRQLPEEGLKFMVYLQKENIIDESGMPKERFSAEFPKEGPSILRIQQVVRGDSAAYFCASSPQLPNTDTQYFGPGTRLTVL.

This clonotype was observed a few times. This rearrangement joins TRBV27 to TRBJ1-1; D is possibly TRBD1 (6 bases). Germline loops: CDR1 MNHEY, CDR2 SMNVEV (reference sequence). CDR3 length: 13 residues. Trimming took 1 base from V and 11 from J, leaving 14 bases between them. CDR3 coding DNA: TGTGCCAGCAGTTTATTTTTTGGGGGCACGGCTTTCTTT. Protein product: CASSLFFGGTAFF.

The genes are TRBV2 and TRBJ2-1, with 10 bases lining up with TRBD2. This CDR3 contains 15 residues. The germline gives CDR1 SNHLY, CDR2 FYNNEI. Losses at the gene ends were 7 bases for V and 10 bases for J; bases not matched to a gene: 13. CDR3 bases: TGTGCCAGCACCAGGTCACTAGCGGGACGCGTAGAGCAGTTCTTC. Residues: CASTRSLAGRVEQFF.

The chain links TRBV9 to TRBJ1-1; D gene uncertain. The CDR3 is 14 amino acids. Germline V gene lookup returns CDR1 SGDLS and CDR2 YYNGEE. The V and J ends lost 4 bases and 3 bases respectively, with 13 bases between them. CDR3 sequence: CASSPQIKDTEAFF. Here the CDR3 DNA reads TGTGCCAGCAGCCCACAAATCAAGGACACTGAAGCTTTCTTT.

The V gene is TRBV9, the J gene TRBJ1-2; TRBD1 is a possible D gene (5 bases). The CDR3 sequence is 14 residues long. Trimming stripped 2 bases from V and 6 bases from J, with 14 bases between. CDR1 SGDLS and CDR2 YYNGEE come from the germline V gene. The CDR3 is CASSVGDMAHGYTF. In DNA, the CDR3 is TGTGCCAGCAGCGTGGGGGATATGGCCCATGGCTACACCTTC.

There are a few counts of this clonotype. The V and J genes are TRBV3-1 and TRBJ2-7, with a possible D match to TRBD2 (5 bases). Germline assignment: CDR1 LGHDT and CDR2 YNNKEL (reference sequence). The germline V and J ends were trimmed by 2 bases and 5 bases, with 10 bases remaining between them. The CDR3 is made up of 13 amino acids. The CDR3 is CASSQYSGDEQYV. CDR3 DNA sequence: TGTGCCAGCAGCCAATATTCCGGGGACGAGCAGTACGTC.